At least ten counts were recorded for the clone carrying this T cell receptor beta chain. Its antigen is not identified. In the original workflow: The study built a papillary thyroid cancer distant-metastasis classifier from CDR3 differences across clinicopathological groups. TCRdb re-analyzed the PCR reads through MiXCR. The authors' filters were not applied to this entry. This table has 13,000 or so clones, 29% appearing once. This sample is drawn from a study of metastatic and nonmetastatic thyroid tumors. Study overall: Both malignant and benign thyroid patients supplied peripheral blood and tumor or nodule tissue samples, across which the repertoires of these patients were then compared. Overall study findings and caveats: Malignant thyroid tumors reportedly had TCR beta diversity that was significantly higher than in benign nodules, in blood and tumor.

The CDR3 covers 14 residues. Germline V gene lookup returns CDR1 SGHVS and CDR2 FNYEAQ. The V end was cut by 5 bases, the J end by 2 bases, with 10 bases between. Until they underwent thyroid surgery, no patient had received any treatment. The sample comprised blood. The clonotype comes from a female donor with papillary thyroid cancer or a benign thyroid nodule (not recorded which). Some clones in this sample may be carry-over from other donors' samples. This chain uses TRBV7-6 with TRBJ2-1; no clear D gene. This chain's CDR3 is CASSLSSTYNEQFF. Written as DNA, the CDR3 is TGTGCCAGCAGCCTTAGCAGCACCTACAATGAGCAGTTCTTC. Using reference TRBV7-6 and TRBJ2-1 for the parts outside the CDR3, the full variable domain is GAGVSQSPRYKVTKRGQDVALRCDPISGHVSLYWYRQALGQGPEFLTYFNYEAQQDKSGLPNDRFSAERPEGSISTLTIQRTEQRDSAMYRCASSLSSTYNEQFFGPGTRLTVL.